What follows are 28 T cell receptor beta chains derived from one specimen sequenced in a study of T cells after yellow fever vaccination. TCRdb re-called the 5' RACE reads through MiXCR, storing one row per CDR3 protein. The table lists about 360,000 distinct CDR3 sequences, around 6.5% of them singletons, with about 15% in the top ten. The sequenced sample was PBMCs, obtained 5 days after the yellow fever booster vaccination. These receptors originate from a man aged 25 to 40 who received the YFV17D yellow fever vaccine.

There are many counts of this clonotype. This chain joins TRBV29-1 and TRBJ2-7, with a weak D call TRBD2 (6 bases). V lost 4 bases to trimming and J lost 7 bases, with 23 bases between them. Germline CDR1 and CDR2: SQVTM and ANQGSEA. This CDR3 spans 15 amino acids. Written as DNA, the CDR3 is TGCAGCGTTGTTCCCGGGAGAGGAACCTTGGGGGAGCAGTACTTC. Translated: CSVVPGRGTLGEQYF.

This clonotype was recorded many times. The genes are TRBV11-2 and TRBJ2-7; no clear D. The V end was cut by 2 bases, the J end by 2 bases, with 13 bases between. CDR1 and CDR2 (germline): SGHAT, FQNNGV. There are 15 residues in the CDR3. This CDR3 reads CASSLFGGLAYEQYF. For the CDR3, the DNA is TGTGCCAGCAGCTTATTTGGCGGTCTGGCCTACGAGCAGTACTTC.

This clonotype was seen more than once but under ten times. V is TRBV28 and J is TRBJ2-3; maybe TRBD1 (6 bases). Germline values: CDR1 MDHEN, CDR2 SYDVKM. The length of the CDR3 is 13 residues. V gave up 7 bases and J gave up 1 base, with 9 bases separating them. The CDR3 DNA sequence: TGTGCCAGCAAACAGGGCGGCACAGATACGCAGTATTTT. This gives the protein CASKQGGTDTQYF.

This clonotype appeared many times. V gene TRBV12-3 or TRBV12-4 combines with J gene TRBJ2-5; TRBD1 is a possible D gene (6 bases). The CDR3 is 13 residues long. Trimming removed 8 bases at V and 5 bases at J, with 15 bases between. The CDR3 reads CASSKGDGETQYF. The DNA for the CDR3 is TGTGCCAGCTCGAAGGGGGACGGGGAGACCCAGTACTTC.

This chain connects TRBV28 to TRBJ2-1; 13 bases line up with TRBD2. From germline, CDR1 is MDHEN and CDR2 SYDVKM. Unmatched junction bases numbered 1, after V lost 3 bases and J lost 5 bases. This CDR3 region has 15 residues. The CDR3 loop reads CASSFTSGRDNEQFF. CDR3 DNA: TGTGCCAGCAGTTTCACTAGCGGGAGGGACAATGAGCAGTTCTTC.

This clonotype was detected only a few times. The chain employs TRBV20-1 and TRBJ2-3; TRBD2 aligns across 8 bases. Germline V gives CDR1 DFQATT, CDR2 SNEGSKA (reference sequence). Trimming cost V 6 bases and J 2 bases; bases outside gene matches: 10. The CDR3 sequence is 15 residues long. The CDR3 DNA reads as TGCAGTGCCCCCGGGACTAGTGGACCCACAGATACGCAGTATTTT. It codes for CSAPGTSGPTDTQYF.

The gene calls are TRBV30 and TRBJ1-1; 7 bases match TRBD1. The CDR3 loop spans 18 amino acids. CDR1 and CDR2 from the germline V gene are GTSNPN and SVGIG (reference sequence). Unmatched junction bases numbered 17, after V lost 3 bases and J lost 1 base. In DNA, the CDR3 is TGTGCCTGGAGGGGACAGCTCCTCCTCCGTCTGACGAACACTGAAGCTTTCTTT. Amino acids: CAWRGQLLLRLTNTEAFF.

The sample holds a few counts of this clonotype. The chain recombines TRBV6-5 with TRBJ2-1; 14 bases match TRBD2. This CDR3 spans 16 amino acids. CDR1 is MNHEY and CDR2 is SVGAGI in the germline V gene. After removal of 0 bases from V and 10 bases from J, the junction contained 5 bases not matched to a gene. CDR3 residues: CASSYSGTSGRGEQFF. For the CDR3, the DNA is TGTGCCAGCAGTTACTCCGGGACTAGCGGGAGAGGGGAGCAGTTCTTC.

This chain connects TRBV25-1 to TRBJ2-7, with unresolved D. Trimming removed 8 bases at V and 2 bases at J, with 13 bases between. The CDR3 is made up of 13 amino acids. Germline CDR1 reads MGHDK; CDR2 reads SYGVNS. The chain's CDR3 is CASRPQATYEQYF. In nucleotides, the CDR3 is TGTGCCAGCCGTCCTCAGGCTACCTACGAGCAGTACTTC.

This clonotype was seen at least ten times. CDR3 amino acids: CASSPGGRGGGQPQHF. The CDR3 region has the DNA TGTGCCAGCAGCCCTGGGGGGCGGGGCGGAGGTCAGCCCCAGCATTTT. The V call is TRBV9, the J call TRBJ1-5; the D gene is possibly TRBD1 (6 bases). CDR3 size: 16 residues. Germline-derived CDR1 and CDR2 are SGDLS and YYNGEE. Trimming cost V 4 bases and J 6 bases, with 20 bases left between them.

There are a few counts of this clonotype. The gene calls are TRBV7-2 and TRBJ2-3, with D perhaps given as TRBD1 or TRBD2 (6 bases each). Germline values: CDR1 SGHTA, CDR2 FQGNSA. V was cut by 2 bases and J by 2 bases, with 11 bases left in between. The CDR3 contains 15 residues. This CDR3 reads CASSLRGRNTDTQYF. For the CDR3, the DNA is TGTGCCAGCAGCTTAAGGGGGAGGAACACAGATACGCAGTATTTT.

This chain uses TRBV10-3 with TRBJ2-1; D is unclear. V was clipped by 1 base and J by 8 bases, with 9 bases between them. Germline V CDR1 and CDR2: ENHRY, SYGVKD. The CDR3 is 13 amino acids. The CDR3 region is CAISEWTADEQFF. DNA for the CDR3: TGTGCCATCAGTGAGTGGACGGCAGATGAGCAGTTCTTC.

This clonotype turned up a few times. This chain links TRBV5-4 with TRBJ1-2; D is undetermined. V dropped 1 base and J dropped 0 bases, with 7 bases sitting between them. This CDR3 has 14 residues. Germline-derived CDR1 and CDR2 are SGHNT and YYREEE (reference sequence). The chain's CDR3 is CASSLRAANYGYTF. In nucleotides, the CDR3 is TGTGCCAGCAGCTTGAGAGCAGCTAACTATGGCTACACCTTC.

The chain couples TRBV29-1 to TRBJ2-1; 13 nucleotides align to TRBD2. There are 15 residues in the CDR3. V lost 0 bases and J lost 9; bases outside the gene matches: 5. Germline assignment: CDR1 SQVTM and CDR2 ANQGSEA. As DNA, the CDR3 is TGCAGCGTTGAAGAGCGGACTAGCGGGAGAGGTGAGCAGTTCTTC. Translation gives CSVEERTSGRGEQFF.

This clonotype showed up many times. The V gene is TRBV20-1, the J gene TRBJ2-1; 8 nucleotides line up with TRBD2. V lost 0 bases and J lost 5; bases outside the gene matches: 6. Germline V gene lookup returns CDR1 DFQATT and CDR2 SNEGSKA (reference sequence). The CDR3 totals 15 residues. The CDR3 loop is CSARDPAGDNNEQFF. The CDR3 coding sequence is TGCAGTGCTAGAGACCCAGCGGGAGATAACAATGAGCAGTTCTTC.

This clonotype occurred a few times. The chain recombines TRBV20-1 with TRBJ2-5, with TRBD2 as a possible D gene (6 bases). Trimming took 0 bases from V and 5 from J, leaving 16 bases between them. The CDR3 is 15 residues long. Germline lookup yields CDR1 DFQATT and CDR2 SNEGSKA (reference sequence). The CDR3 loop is CSARETSGLGETQYF. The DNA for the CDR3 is TGCAGTGCTAGAGAAACCAGCGGGTTGGGGGAGACCCAGTACTTC.

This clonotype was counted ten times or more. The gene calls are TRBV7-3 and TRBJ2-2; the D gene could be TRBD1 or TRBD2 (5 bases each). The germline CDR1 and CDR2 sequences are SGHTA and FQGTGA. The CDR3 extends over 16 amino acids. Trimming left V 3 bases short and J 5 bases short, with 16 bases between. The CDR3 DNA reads TGTGCCAGCAGCTTTCGAGGGGATACGCTAACCGGGGAGCTGTTTTTT. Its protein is CASSFRGDTLTGELFF.

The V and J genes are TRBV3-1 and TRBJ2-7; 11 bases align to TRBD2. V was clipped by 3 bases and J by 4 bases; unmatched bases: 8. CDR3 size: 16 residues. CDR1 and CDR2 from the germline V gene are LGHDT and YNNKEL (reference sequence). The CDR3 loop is CASSQSGLAEQYEQYF. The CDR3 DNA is TGTGCCAGCAGCCAGTCGGGACTAGCGGAACAATACGAGCAGTACTTC.

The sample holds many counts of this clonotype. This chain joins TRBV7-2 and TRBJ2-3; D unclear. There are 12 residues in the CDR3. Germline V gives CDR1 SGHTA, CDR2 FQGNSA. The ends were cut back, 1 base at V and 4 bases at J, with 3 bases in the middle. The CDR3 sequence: CASSLDSDTQYF. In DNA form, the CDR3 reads TGTGCCAGCAGCTTAGACTCAGATACGCAGTATTTT.

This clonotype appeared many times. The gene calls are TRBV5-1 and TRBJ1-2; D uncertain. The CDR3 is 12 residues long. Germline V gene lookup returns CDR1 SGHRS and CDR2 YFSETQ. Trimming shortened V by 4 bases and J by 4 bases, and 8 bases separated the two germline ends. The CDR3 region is CASSARSYGYTF. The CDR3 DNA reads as TGCGCCAGCAGCGCAAGGAGCTATGGCTACACCTTC.

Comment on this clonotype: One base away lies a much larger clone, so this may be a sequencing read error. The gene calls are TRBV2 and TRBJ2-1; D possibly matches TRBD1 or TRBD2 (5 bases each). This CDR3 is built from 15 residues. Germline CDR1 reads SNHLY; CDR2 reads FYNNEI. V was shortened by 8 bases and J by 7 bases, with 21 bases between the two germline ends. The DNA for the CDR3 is TGTGCCAGCGGCCCGTCAGGGCTATCGGGGAATGAGCAGTTCTTC. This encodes CASGPSGLSGNEQFF.

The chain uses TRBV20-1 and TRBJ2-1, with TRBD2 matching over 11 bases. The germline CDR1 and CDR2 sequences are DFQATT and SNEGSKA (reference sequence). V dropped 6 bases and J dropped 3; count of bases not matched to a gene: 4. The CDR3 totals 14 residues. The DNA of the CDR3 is TGCAGTGCAAATAGCGGGAGGGGCTACAATGAGCAGTTCTTC. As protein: CSANSGRGYNEQFF.

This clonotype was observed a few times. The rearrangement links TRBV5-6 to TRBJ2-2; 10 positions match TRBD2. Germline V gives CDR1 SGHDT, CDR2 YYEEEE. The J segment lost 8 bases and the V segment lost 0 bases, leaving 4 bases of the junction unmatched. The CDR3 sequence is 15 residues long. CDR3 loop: CASSLELAGIGELFF. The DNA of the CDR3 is TGTGCCAGCAGCTTGGAACTAGCGGGGATTGGGGAGCTGTTTTTT.

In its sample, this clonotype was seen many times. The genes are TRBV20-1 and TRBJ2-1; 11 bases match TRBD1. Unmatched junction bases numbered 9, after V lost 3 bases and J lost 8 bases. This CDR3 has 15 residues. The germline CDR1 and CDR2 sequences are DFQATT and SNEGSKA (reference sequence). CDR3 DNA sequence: TGCAGTGCTAGCACCGGGACAGGGGGATCCCATGAGCAGTTCTTC. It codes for CSASTGTGGSHEQFF.

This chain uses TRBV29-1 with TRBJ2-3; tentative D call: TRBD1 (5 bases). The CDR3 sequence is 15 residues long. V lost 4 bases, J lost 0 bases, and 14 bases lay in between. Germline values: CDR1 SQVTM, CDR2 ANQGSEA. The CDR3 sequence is CSVAPGSTSTDTQYF. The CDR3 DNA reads TGCAGCGTTGCACCAGGGTCAACTAGCACAGATACGCAGTATTTT.

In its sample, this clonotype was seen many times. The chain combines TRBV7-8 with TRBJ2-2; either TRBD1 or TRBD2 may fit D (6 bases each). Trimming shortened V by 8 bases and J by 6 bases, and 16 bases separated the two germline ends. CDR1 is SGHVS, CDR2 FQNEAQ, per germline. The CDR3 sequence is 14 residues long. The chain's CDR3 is CASGWRGEAGELFF. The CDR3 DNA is TGTGCCAGCGGCTGGAGGGGGGAAGCCGGGGAGCTGTTTTTT. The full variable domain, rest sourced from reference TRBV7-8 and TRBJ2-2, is GAGVSQSPRYKVAKRGQDVALRCDPISGHVSLFWYQQALGQGPEFLTYFQNEAQLDKSGLPSDRFFAERPEGSVSTLKIQRTQQEDSAVYLCASGWRGEAGELFFGEGSRLTVL.

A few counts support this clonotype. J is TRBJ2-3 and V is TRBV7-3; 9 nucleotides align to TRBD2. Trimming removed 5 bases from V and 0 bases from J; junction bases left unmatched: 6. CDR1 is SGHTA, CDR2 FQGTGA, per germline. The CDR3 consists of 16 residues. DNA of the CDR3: TGTGCCAGCAGCCTATTCACTAGCGGGAGCACAGATACGCAGTATTTT. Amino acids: CASSLFTSGSTDTQYF. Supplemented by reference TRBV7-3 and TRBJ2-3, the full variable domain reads GAGVSQTPSNKVTEKGKYVELRCDPISGHTALYWYRQSLGQGPEFLIYFQGTGAADDSGLPNDRFFAVRPEGSVSTLKIQRTERGDSAVYLCASSLFTSGSTDTQYFGPGTRLTVL.

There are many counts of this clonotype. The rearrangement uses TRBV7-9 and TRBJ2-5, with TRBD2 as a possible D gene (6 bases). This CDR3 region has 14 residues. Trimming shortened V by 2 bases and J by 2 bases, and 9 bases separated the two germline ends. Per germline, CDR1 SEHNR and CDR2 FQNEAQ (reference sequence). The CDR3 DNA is TGTGCCAGCAGCTTACTCGGGACTCAAGAGACCCAGTACTTC. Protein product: CASSLLGTQETQYF.